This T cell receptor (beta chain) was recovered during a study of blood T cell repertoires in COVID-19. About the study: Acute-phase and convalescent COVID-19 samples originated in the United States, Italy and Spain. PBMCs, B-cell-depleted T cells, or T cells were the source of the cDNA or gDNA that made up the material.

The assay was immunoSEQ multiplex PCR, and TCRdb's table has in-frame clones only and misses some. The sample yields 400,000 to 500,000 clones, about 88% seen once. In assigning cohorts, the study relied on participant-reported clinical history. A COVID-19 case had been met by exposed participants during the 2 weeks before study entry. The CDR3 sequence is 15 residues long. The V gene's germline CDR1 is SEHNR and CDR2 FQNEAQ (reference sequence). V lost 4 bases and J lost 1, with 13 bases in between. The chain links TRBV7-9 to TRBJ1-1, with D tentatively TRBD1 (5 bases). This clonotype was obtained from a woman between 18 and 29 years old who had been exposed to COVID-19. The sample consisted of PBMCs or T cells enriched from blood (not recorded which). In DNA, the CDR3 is TGTGCCAGCAGCTCACCTCAGGGCAGGAACACTGAAGCTTTCTTT. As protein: CASSSPQGRNTEAFF.